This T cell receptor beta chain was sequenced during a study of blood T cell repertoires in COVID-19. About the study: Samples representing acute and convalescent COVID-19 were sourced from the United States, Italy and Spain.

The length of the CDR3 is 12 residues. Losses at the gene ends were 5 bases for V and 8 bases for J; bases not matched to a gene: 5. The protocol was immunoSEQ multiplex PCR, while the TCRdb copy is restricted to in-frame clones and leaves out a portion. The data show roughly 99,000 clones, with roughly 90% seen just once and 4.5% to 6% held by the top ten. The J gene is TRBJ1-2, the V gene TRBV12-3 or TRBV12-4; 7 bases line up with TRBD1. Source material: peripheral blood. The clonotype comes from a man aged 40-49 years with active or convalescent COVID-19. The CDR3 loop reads CASSPTGRGYTF. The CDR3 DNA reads TGTGCCAGCAGTCCGACAGGGCGCGGCTACACCTTC.